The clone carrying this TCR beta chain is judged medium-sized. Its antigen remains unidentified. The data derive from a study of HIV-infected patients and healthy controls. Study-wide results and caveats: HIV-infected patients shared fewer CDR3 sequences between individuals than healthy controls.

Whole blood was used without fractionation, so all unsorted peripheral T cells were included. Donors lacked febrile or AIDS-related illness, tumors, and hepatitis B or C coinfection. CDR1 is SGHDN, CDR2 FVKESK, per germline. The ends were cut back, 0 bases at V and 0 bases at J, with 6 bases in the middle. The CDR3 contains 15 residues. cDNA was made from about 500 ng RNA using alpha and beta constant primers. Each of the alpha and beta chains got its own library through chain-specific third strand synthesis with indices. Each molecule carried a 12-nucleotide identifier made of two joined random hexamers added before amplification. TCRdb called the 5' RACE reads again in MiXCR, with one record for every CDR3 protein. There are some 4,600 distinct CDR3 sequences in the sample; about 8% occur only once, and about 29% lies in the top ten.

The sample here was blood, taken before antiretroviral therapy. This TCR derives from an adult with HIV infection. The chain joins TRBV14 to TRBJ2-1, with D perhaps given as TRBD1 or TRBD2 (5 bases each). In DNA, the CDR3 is TGTGCCAGCAGCCAAGAGAGGGGCTCCTACAATGAGCAGTTCTTC. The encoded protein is CASSQERGSYNEQFF.